A single sample gave rise to the 3 T cell receptor beta chains below, sequenced in a study of T cells in Graves' hyperthyroidism and ophthalmopathy. Amplified regions were TCR beta CDR3 sequences from RNA transcripts. HTBI primers were employed in a first-round RT-PCR of the TCR CDR3. MiXCR was run by TCRdb on the multiplex PCR reads, yielding one entry per CDR3 protein. The sample contains hundreds of thousands of distinct CDR3 sequences, more than 15% of which appear only once. Sequencing was done on a sample of blood. These receptor sequences come from a woman between 40 and 55 years old with Graves' ophthalmopathy.

This clonotype was counted ten times or more. The chain joins TRBV5-6 to TRBJ2-3; either TRBD1 or TRBD2 may supply D (6 bases each). The germline V gene has CDR1 SGHDT and CDR2 YYEEEE. Trimming stripped 0 bases from V and 1 base from J, with 18 bases between. The length of the CDR3 is 18 residues. CDR3 nucleotide sequence: TGTGCCAGCAGCTTGGATAGGGGGGCTAGCTTAGGCACAGATACGCAGTATTTT. It specifies CASSLDRGASLGTDTQYF.

Turning to this clonotype: With a much larger clone just one base away, this may be a read error. The rearrangement links TRBV2 to TRBJ2-3, with 9 bases aligning to TRBD1. The CDR3 sequence is 14 residues long. J gave up 8 bases and V 9 bases, and 12 bases lay outside the gene matches. The germline gives CDR1 SNHLY, CDR2 FYNNEI. The CDR3, as DNA: TGTGCCAGTACTGGGACAGGGATAACACGTACGCAGTATTTT. This gives the protein CASTGTGITRTQYF.

There are a few counts of this clonotype. The chain links TRBV14 to TRBJ2-1; 7 bases agree with TRBD2. V lost 3 bases, J lost 6 bases, and 5 bases stayed unmatched. The germline gives CDR1 SGHDN, CDR2 FVKESK. This CDR3 is 14 amino acids long. The DNA for the CDR3 is TGTGCCAGCAGCCATCGTGGGGGGGGCAATGAGCAGTTCTTC. Protein product: CASSHRGGGNEQFF.